This T cell receptor beta chain was recorded in a study of cytomegalovirus exposure and HLA in healthy donors. Study-level points and caveats: Indistinguishable V segments such as TRBV6-2 and TRBV6-3 were excluded. A later examination showed that TCR association rates differed by HLA locus, with DRB1 most and HLA-C fewest.

Use of 60 Vbeta and 13 Jbeta primers characterized the PCR. Assay: immunoSEQ multiplex PCR; the TCRdb copy retains only in-frame clones and omits some. The data hold about 240,000 clones, with roughly 84% observed a single time. The CDR3 covers 15 residues. V shed 6 bases and J 6 bases; nucleotides not matched to a gene: 11. CDR1 and CDR2 (germline): MDHEN, SYDVKM. Concerning this clone itself: Its antigen is currently unknown.

This TCR came from a girl aged 2 to 9 in good health and CMV-seronegative. The sample taken for sequencing was PBMCs. This chain joins TRBV28 and TRBJ1-2; 9 nucleotides align to TRBD1. CDR3 region: CASRPPGQGRNGYTF. CDR3 sequence (DNA): TGTGCCAGCAGACCCCCGGGACAGGGAAGGAATGGCTACACCTTC.